In its sample, the clone carrying this T cell receptor beta chain was seen a few times. Its antigen is not known. The time point here: newly diagnosed GD, antithyroid drugs for less than 3 months. The TCR library was made from RNA extracted from PBMCs. Construction of TCR beta libraries relied on iRepertoire HTBI primers and on Arm-PCR targeting CDR3 regions. How the authors handled the data: Sequenced samples collectively carried under 75 TRBV and 14 TRBJ segments. TCRdb reprocessed the multiplex PCR reads via MiXCR and lists one record per CDR3 protein. The V and J calls and clone size come from TCRdb's table, not from the authors' own analysis. The sample has hundreds of thousands of distinct CDR3 sequences; around 16% are singletons. The CDR3 runs to 14 residues. CDR1 and CDR2 (germline): DFQATT, SNEGSKA (reference sequence). V was pared by 6 bases and J by 2 bases, with 10 bases of the junction left unmatched.

The sample belongs to a study of regulatory T cells in long-lasting Graves disease. Points from the study as a whole: Graves' patients with persistent disease showed TCR diversity lower than patients newly diagnosed.

These records were also assigned to another study, of T cells in Graves' hyperthyroidism and ophthalmopathy.

The TCR comes from a young man with Graves disease. This chain uses TRBV20-1 with TRBJ2-7, with TRBD2 matching 7 bases. Here the sequenced sample was peripheral blood mononuclear cells (PBMCs), taken at new diagnosis, from a patient treated with antithyroid drugs. CDR3 in amino acids: CSALAGVNTYEQYF. The CDR3 bases are TGCAGTGCCCTGGCGGGGGTTAACACCTACGAGCAGTACTTC.